These T cell receptor beta chains were read from a single sample in a study of T cell clonotyping in hematopoietic cell transplantation. This table comes from immunoSEQ multiplex PCR, and its TCRdb copy is limited to in-frame clones, with some not included. The sample yields 10,000 or so clones, 85% to 90% seen once. The input for sequencing was PBMCs, taken 180 days after allogeneic stem cell transplant. These TCRs come from a human patient who had an allogeneic stem cell transplant, so the T cells may come from the graft donor. The donor label of this sample is uncertain. Some clones in this sample may be carry-over from other donors' samples. CDR3s include the opening cysteine and the closing phenylalanine or tryptophan. The D gene is left open where the match is weak. Clone size is stated in some rows and not others, as once, few, many or a class when expanded.

D: NA
V: TRBV30
J: TRBJ1-5
size: few
CDR3: CAWSVRGNQPQHF
DNA: TGTGCCTGGAGTGTACGAGGGAATCAGCCCCAGCATTTT

D: NA
V: TRBV5-1
J: TRBJ2-7
size: NA
CDR3: CASSLRDNSADEQYF
DNA: TGCGCCAGCAGCTTGCGTGACAATTCAGCCGACGAGCAGTACTTC

D: NA
V: TRBV9
J: TRBJ2-7
size: NA
CDR3: CASSPPTRSYEQYF
DNA: TGTGCCAGCAGCCCTCCTACCCGTTCCTACGAGCAGTACTTC

D: NA
V: TRBV6-5
J: TRBJ1-1
size: NA
CDR3: CASSPTGTRAEAFF
DNA: TGTGCCAGCAGTCCTACAGGGACCCGGGCTGAAGCTTTCTTT

D: NA
V: TRBV6-5
J: TRBJ2-5
size: NA
CDR3: CASSHLGNQETQYF
DNA: TGTGCCAGCAGCCACCTCGGAAACCAAGAGACCCAGTACTTC

D: NA
V: TRBV5-1
J: TRBJ1-1
size: NA
CDR3: CASSPGRGQNTEAFF
DNA: TGCGCCAGCAGCCCCGGACGGGGGCAGAACACTGAAGCTTTCTTT

D: NA
V: TRBV29-1
J: TRBJ2-3
size: once
CDR3: CSVEARGRTDTQYF
DNA: TGCAGCGTTGAAGCCCGTGGACGGACAGATACGCAGTATTTT

D: NA
V: TRBV9
J: TRBJ2-1
size: NA
CDR3: CASSPRGSRYNEQFF
DNA: TGTGCCAGCAGCCCCCGCGGGTCGCGCTACAATGAGCAGTTCTTC

D: TRBD1
V: TRBV6-5
J: TRBJ1-1
size: NA
CDR3: CASSYGGTANTEAFF
DNA: TGTGCCAGCAGTTACGGCGGGACAGCGAACACTGAAGCTTTCTTT

D: NA
V: TRBV19
J: TRBJ2-2
size: once
CDR3: CASHQLASVRGELFF
DNA: TGTGCCAGCCATCAATTGGCTAGCGTGCGCGGGGAGCTGTTTTTT

D: NA
V: TRBV6-5
J: TRBJ2-5
size: NA
CDR3: CASKAGGETQYF
DNA: TGTGCCAGCAAGGCAGGCGGTGAGACCCAGTACTTC

D: TRBD2
V: TRBV7-2
J: TRBJ2-7
size: NA
CDR3: CASSSGGNTGEQYF
DNA: TGTGCCAGCAGCTCGGGGGGAAATACTGGCGAGCAGTACTTC

D: NA
V: TRBV29-1
J: TRBJ1-1
size: NA
CDR3: CSVKRVTGNTEAFF
DNA: TGCAGCGTTAAGAGAGTGACAGGGAACACTGAAGCTTTCTTT

D: TRBD1
V: TRBV7-6
J: TRBJ2-5
size: NA
CDR3: CASSPFGQGTETQYF
DNA: TGTGCCAGCAGCCCCTTCGGACAGGGGACAGAGACCCAGTACTTC

D: NA
V: TRBV6-6
J: TRBJ2-2
size: NA
CDR3: CASMATGELFF
DNA: TGTGCCAGCATGGCCACCGGGGAGCTGTTTTTT

D: NA
V: TRBV5-8
J: TRBJ2-5
size: NA
CDR3: CASSLWGEVGVQETQYF
DNA: TGTGCCAGCAGCTTGTGGGGCGAGGTGGGGGTACAAGAGACCCAGTACTTC

D: TRBD1
V: TRBV29-1
J: TRBJ1-5
size: NA
CDR3: CSVKVAGGRNQPQHF
DNA: TGCAGCGTTAAGGTGGCAGGGGGCCGTAATCAGCCCCAGCATTTT

D: NA
V: TRBV27
J: TRBJ1-6
size: NA
CDR3: CASSFRGNSPLHF
DNA: TGTGCCAGCAGTTTTCGAGGGAATTCACCCCTCCACTTT